The clone carrying this TCR beta chain was detected once. Its specificity is not known. This table comes from immunoSEQ multiplex PCR, and its TCRdb copy is limited to in-frame clones, with some not included. This table has tens of thousands of clones, over 35% appearing once. The data were obtained in a study of neoadjuvant anti-PD-1 for oral cavity cancer. The sample's time point: after neoadjuvant nivolumab, at surgical resection. The V end was cut by 1 base, the J end by 0 bases, with 16 bases between. Per germline, CDR1 SNHLY and CDR2 FYNNEI. This CDR3 contains 18 residues. Findings and limits, study-wide: Expansion of preexisting intratumoral clones was suggested to aid response.

This TCR derives from a person aged 40 to 85 with oral cavity squamous cell carcinoma. The sample in question was tumor tissue, obtained after nivolumab (anti-PD-1) treatment. The J gene is TRBJ2-1, the V gene TRBV2; a possible D gene is TRBD1 (7 bases). This CDR3 reads CASSEVGGQTSSYNEQFF. The CDR3 DNA is TGTGCCAGCAGTGAAGTGGGGGGACAGACTAGCTCCTACAATGAGCAGTTCTTC. Full variable domain (rest looked up from reference TRBV2 and TRBJ2-1): EPEVTQTPSHQVTQMGQEVILRCVPISNHLYFYWYRQILGQKVEFLVSFYNNEISEKSEIFDDQFSVERPDGSNFTLKIRSTKLEDSAMYFCASSEVGGQTSSYNEQFFGPGTRLTVL.